What follows are 30 T cell receptor beta chains derived from one specimen sequenced in a study of cytomegalovirus exposure and HLA in healthy donors (dated by TCRdb to about 2017). The library was built by means of the immunoSEQ multiplex PCR assay. For the multiplex PCR, a mixture combining 60 forward primers for TCR Vbeta segments and 13 reverse primers for TCR Jbeta segments was used. TCRdb holds this immuneACCESS table with in-frame rearrangements only. Some clones are missing; in checked studies, unresolved V genes explain under half, and the rest has no known cause. Across this sample there are under 200,000 clones, with about four fifths seen only once. Of the sample, 0.35% to 0.4% falls within the top ten clones. Source material: PBMCs. Receptor source: a boy between 2 and 10 years old in good health and CMV-seronegative.

This chain links TRBV5-1 with TRBJ1-1; D is unresolved. The germline V and J ends were trimmed by 0 bases and 3 bases, with 6 bases remaining between them. Germline CDR1 and CDR2: SGHRS and YFSETQ. The CDR3 is made up of 13 amino acids. Written as DNA, the CDR3 is TGCGCCAGCAGCTTGGCGCAGGACACTGAAGCTTTCTTT. This translates into CASSLAQDTEAFF. Full variable domain (remainder filled in from reference TRBV5-1 and TRBJ1-1): KAGVTQTPRYLIKTRGQQVTLSCSPISGHRSVSWYQQTPGQGLQFLFEYFSETQRNKGNFPGRFSGRQFSNSRSEMNVSTLELGDSALYLCASSLAQDTEAFFGQGTRLTVV.

The V and J genes are TRBV11-1 and TRBJ2-1; 9 positions match TRBD2. V lost 5 bases and J lost 0; bases outside the gene matches: 5. Germline lookup yields CDR1 SGHAT and CDR2 FQDESV (reference sequence). The CDR3 covers 16 residues. CDR3 in DNA: TGTGCCAGCAGCCTTGCGACTAGCGGCTCCTACAATGAGCAGTTCTTC. This encodes CASSLATSGSYNEQFF.

V is TRBV4-1 and J is TRBJ1-2; D not certain. The CDR3 consists of 13 residues. CDR1 and CDR2 from the germline V gene are MGHRA and YSYEKL. V was pared by 1 base and J by 4 bases, with 7 bases between. CDR3 coding DNA: TGCGCCAGCAGCCAAGGACTGACCTATGGCTACACCTTC. This translates into CASSQGLTYGYTF.

The chain couples TRBV6-5 to TRBJ1-1; 7 bases align to TRBD1. This CDR3 comprises 14 residues. CDR1 and CDR2 (germline): MNHEY, SVGAGI. Unmatched junction bases numbered 7, after V lost 2 bases and J lost 7 bases. The CDR3 DNA sequence: TGTGCCAGCAGTTACATAGGGGGCGCGGGTGAAGCTTTCTTT. It yields the protein CASSYIGGAGEAFF.

The V call is TRBV19, the J call TRBJ2-7; tentative D call: TRBD1 (5 bases). CDR1 LNHDA and CDR2 SQIVND come from the germline V gene (reference sequence). Trimming shortened V by 3 bases and J by 2 bases, and 8 bases separated the two germline ends. This CDR3 has 13 residues. The CDR3 loop reads CASSIPGPYEQYF. As DNA, the CDR3 is TGTGCCAGTAGTATTCCAGGGCCCTACGAGCAGTACTTC.

About this clone: Other DNA sequences in the sample encode the same CDR3. The chain couples TRBV27 to TRBJ2-5, with D perhaps TRBD1 (5 bases). This CDR3 is 16 amino acids long. Germline-derived CDR1 and CDR2 are MNHEY and SMNVEV (reference sequence). The germline V and J ends were trimmed by 6 bases and 1 base, with 18 bases remaining between them. The chain's CDR3 is CASSPSQGNFQETQYF. The CDR3 region has the DNA TGTGCCAGCAGCCCCAGTCAGGGAAATTTCCAAGAGACCCAGTACTTC.

The chain has TRBV27 and TRBJ2-2; TRBD1 might be the D (5 bases). Germline V CDR1 and CDR2: MNHEY, SMNVEV (reference sequence). The CDR3 extends over 15 amino acids. Trimming removed 3 bases at V and 6 bases at J, with 14 bases between. The CDR3 DNA is TGTGCCAGCAGTTTTTTGGGCAGGGCCCCCGGGGAGCTGTTTTTT. It yields the protein CASSFLGRAPGELFF.

The rearrangement joins TRBV30 to TRBJ2-7; 7 bases fit TRBD2. CDR3 size: 11 residues. Germline CDR1 reads GTSNPN; CDR2 reads SVGIG (reference sequence). V trimming: 5 bases; J trimming: 4 bases; junction bases outside the gene matches: 2. CDR3 amino acids: CAWGGVYEQYF. The CDR3 coding sequence is TGTGCCTGGGGGGGGGTATACGAGCAGTACTTC. The full variable domain, with the rest looked up from reference TRBV30 and TRBJ2-7, is SQTIHQWPATLVQPVGSPLSLECTVEGTSNPNLYWYRQAAGRGLQLLFYSVGIGQISSEVPQNLSASRPQDRQFILSSKKLLLSDSGFYLCAWGGVYEQYFGPGTRLTVT.

The J gene is TRBJ2-1, the V gene TRBV29-1; TRBD1 might be the D (6 bases). V shed 0 bases and J shed 2 bases, with 14 bases lying between them. Germline CDR1 is SQVTM and CDR2 is ANQGSEA. The CDR3 spans 16 residues. The CDR3: CSVEDLRTAAYNEQFF. CDR3 nucleotide sequence: TGCAGCGTTGAAGACCTACGGACAGCAGCCTACAATGAGCAGTTCTTC.

V usage is TRBV10-2 and J usage is TRBJ2-3; tentative D call: TRBD2 (5 bases). This CDR3 is 13 amino acids long. Germline-derived CDR1 and CDR2 are WSHSY and SAAADI. The CDR3 nucleotides are TGCGCAACCTCTGGAAGGGAGACAGATACGCAGTATTTT. This encodes CATSGRETDTQYF.

This rearrangement joins TRBV7-9 to TRBJ2-3; perhaps TRBD2 as D (6 bases). The CDR3 covers 15 residues. Trimming left V 5 bases short and J 2 bases short, with 14 bases between. Germline V lookup: CDR1 SEHNR, CDR2 FQNEAQ (reference sequence). CDR3 region: CASSPSGRFTDTQYF. The DNA of the CDR3 is TGTGCCAGCAGCCCCTCAGGGAGGTTCACAGATACGCAGTATTTT.

This clone was picked up a small number of times. The chain links TRBV7-6 to TRBJ2-7; 16 nucleotides align to TRBD2. The V and J ends lost 3 bases and 5 bases, in that order; junction bases with no gene match: 4. Germline CDR1 reads SGHVS; CDR2 reads FNYEAQ. The CDR3 has 16 residues. CDR3 amino acids: CASSLGLAGGPHEQYF. CDR3 coding DNA: TGTGCCAGCAGCTTGGGACTAGCGGGAGGGCCCCACGAGCAGTACTTC.

V is TRBV19 and J is TRBJ2-7, with 7 bases lining up with TRBD1. CDR3 length equals 15 residues. V was pared by 3 bases and J by 0 bases, with 5 bases of the junction left unmatched. CDR1 LNHDA and CDR2 SQIVND come from the germline V gene (reference sequence). CDR3 region: CASSMTGRSSYEQYF. CDR3 bases: TGTGCCAGTAGTATGACAGGGCGGAGCTCCTACGAGCAGTACTTC.

In nucleotides, the CDR3 is TGTGCCAGTAGTAGCGGACAGGGGCGATATTCCCGCCCTGAAGCTTTCTTT. This translates into CASSSGQGRYSRPEAFF. The gene calls are TRBV19 and TRBJ1-1, with TRBD1 matching over 9 bases. This CDR3 has 17 amino acids. J lost 6 bases, V lost 4 bases, and 15 bases had no gene match. The germline CDR1 and CDR2 sequences are LNHDA and SQIVND (reference sequence).

This chain uses TRBV7-2 with TRBJ2-5; 8 bases agree with TRBD2. Germline CDR1 is SGHTA and CDR2 is FQGNSA. CDR3 length: 15 residues. V lost 7 bases and J lost 3; bases outside the gene matches: 10. CDR3: CASTSSGLAEETQYF. The CDR3 DNA is TGTGCCAGCACCTCGAGCGGACTAGCTGAAGAGACCCAGTACTTC. Supplemented by reference TRBV7-2 and TRBJ2-5, the full variable domain reads GAGVSQSPSNKVTEKGKDVELRCDPISGHTALYWYRQSLGQGLEFLIYFQGNSAPDKSGLPSDRFSAERTGGSVSTLTIQRTQQEDSAVYLCASTSSGLAEETQYFGPGTRLLVL.

The chain links TRBV5-1 to TRBJ2-7; 10 bases agree with TRBD2. Germline loops: CDR1 SGHRS, CDR2 YFSETQ. The junction had 12 bases not matched to a gene; V was cut back by 6 bases and J by 6 bases. The CDR3 runs to 15 residues. CDR3 sequence reads: CASTLGLAGVGEQYF. The DNA of the CDR3 is TGCGCCAGCACACTGGGGCTAGCGGGAGTTGGCGAGCAGTACTTC. The entire variable domain, with the rest obtained from reference TRBV5-1 and TRBJ2-7, is as follows: KAGVTQTPRYLIKTRGQQVTLSCSPISGHRSVSWYQQTPGQGLQFLFEYFSETQRNKGNFPGRFSGRQFSNSRSEMNVSTLELGDSALYLCASTLGLAGVGEQYFGPGTRLTVT.

The chain uses TRBV28 and TRBJ1-2; 8 nucleotides line up with TRBD1. CDR3 length equals 17 residues. Germline V gene lookup returns CDR1 MDHEN and CDR2 SYDVKM. V lost 7 bases, J lost 5 bases, and 18 bases stayed unmatched. The CDR3 DNA follows: TGTGCCAGCAATCTCTTCGACAGGGGAACGGAGGGGTATGGCTACACCTTC. As protein: CASNLFDRGTEGYGYTF.

The V and J genes are TRBV27 and TRBJ1-4, with 7 bases matching TRBD1. This CDR3 has 14 amino acids. Germline CDR1 and CDR2: MNHEY and SMNVEV (reference sequence). The J segment lost 3 bases and the V segment lost 10 bases, leaving 8 bases of the junction unmatched. The CDR3 sequence is CATRRTGPNEKLFF. CDR3 sequence (DNA): TGTGCCACGAGGAGGACAGGACCTAATGAAAAACTGTTTTTT. The whole variable domain, remainder taken from reference TRBV27 and TRBJ1-4, is EAQVTQNPRYLITVTGKKLTVTCSQNMNHEYMSWYRQDPGLGLRQIYYSMNVEVTDKGDVPEGYKVSRKEKRNFPLILESPSPNQTSLYFCATRRTGPNEKLFFGSGTQLSVL.

DNA for the CDR3: TGCGCCAGCAGTTGGAGCTTAGGCTCCTACGAGCAGTACTTC. Translating it yields CASSWSLGSYEQYF. The chain uses TRBV4-1 and TRBJ2-5; D is ambiguous. The DNA end is a closer match to TRBJ2-7, so the J assignment may be wrong. Germline loops: CDR1 MGHRA, CDR2 YSYEKL. The CDR3 contains 14 residues.

The chain employs TRBV9 and TRBJ2-7, with D unresolved. Per germline, CDR1 SGDLS and CDR2 YYNGEE. The CDR3 runs to 14 residues. Trimming took 2 bases from V and 5 from J, leaving 14 bases between them. The CDR3 reads CASSVSHAGNEQYF. The DNA of the CDR3 is TGTGCCAGCAGCGTTTCGCATGCTGGCAACGAGCAGTACTTC.

The chain is built from TRBV5-4 and TRBJ2-7, with 8 bases identical to TRBD1. Germline V gene data show CDR1 as SGHNT and CDR2 as YYREEE (reference sequence). With V trimmed by 4 bases and J by 2 bases, 5 bases remained unmatched. This CDR3 spans 14 amino acids. DNA for the CDR3: TGTGCCAGCAGCGATGAGACAGGGGCCTACGAGCAGTACTTC. Protein product: CASSDETGAYEQYF. The complete variable domain, with remaining parts taken from reference TRBV5-4 and TRBJ2-7, reads ETGVTQSPTHLIKTRGQQVTLRCSSQSGHNTVSWYQQALGQGPQFIFQYYREEENGRGNFPPRFSGLQFPNYSSELNVNALELDDSALYLCASSDETGAYEQYFGPGTRLTVT.

The chain is built from TRBV5-1 and TRBJ2-3; 8 bases match TRBD2. Germline values: CDR1 SGHRS, CDR2 YFSETQ. Trimming took 2 bases from V and 3 from J; bases not matched to a gene: 11. The CDR3 covers 17 residues. The CDR3 sequence: CASSLGLAPFRTDTQYF. The CDR3 DNA reads as TGCGCCAGCAGCTTAGGACTAGCACCGTTTCGGACAGATACGCAGTATTTT.

This chain connects TRBV4-1 to TRBJ2-1; 13 bases agree with TRBD2. V lost 4 bases to trimming and J lost 6 bases; unmatched junction nucleotides: 12. The CDR3 spans 18 residues. Germline V gene lookup returns CDR1 MGHRA and CDR2 YSYEKL. The CDR3 nucleotides read TGCGCCAGCAGCCGAGGACTAGCGGGAGTAATTATTAGCAATGAGCAGTTCTTC. Translated: CASSRGLAGVIISNEQFF.

This chain joins TRBV5-1 and TRBJ1-3; D not certain. The CDR3 is 13 residues long. The V end lost 7 bases, the J end lost 0 bases, and 8 bases lay between the germline ends. The V gene's germline CDR1 is SGHRS and CDR2 YFSETQ. CDR3 region: CASASHSGNTIYF. The CDR3 nucleotides read TGCGCCAGCGCTTCACACTCTGGAAACACCATATATTTT.

Here the CDR3 DNA reads TGTGCCAGTAGTATCCTCGGACAGGGGGCTTTGGGTCAGCCCCAGCATTTT. Translation gives CASSILGQGALGQPQHF. This chain joins TRBV19 and TRBJ1-5, with TRBD1 matching over 11 bases. Germline V gene lookup returns CDR1 LNHDA and CDR2 SQIVND (reference sequence). Unmatched junction bases numbered 10, after V lost 3 bases and J lost 6 bases. The CDR3 consists of 17 residues.

The chain uses TRBV19 and TRBJ2-5; 9 positions agree with TRBD2. The trim removed 3 bases at V and 1 base at J, leaving 12 bases unmatched. In germline, CDR1 is LNHDA, CDR2 SQIVND (reference sequence). The CDR3 is 18 amino acids. Here the CDR3 reads CASSIPQMTSGLQETQYF. The CDR3 bases are TGTGCCAGTAGTATCCCCCAAATGACTAGCGGACTCCAAGAGACCCAGTACTTC.

This clone was detected a few times. This chain connects TRBV15 to TRBJ2-1; perhaps TRBD1 as D (6 bases). This CDR3 is 16 amino acids long. Trimming cost V 0 bases and J 2 bases, with 11 bases left between them. Germline assignment: CDR1 LNHNV and CDR2 YYDKDF (reference sequence). CDR3 nucleotide sequence: TGTGCCACCAGCAGAGATAGGGCAGGGGCCTACAATGAGCAGTTCTTC. Translating gives CATSRDRAGAYNEQFF. Looking up the rest from reference TRBV15 and TRBJ2-1 gives the full variable domain: DAMVIQNPRYQVTQFGKPVTLSCSQTLNHNVMYWYQQKSSQAPKLLFHYYDKDFNNEADTPDNFQSRRPNTSFCFLDIRSPGLGDTAMYLCATSRDRAGAYNEQFFGPGTRLTVL.

This rearrangement joins TRBV6-5 to TRBJ2-1, with 8 positions matching TRBD1. The CDR3 loop spans 15 amino acids. J lost 1 base, V lost 4 bases, and 3 bases had no gene match. Germline V CDR1 and CDR2: MNHEY, SVGAGI. CDR3 nucleotides: TGTGCCAGCAGTTCTGACAGGGGTTCCTACAATGAGCAGTTCTTC. The encoded protein is CASSSDRGSYNEQFF.

The V gene is TRBV9, the J gene TRBJ1-5, with D unresolved. Looked up from germline, CDR1 is SGDLS and CDR2 is YYNGEE. The CDR3 runs 13 residues. Trimming took off 2 bases at V and 4 bases at J, with 7 bases between the two ends. The CDR3 DNA reads TGTGCCAGCAGCGTGTCCGTTAATCAGCCCCAGCATTTT. Its protein product is CASSVSVNQPQHF.

The chain carries TRBV5-6 and TRBJ2-1; TRBD1 agrees at 9 bases. Per germline, CDR1 SGHDT and CDR2 YYEEEE. Trimming took 2 bases from V and 2 from J; bases not matched to a gene: 5. The CDR3 loop spans 16 amino acids. The chain's CDR3 is CASSLGTGKTYNEQFF. The CDR3 coding sequence is TGTGCCAGCAGCTTAGGGACAGGGAAAACCTACAATGAGCAGTTCTTC.